This T cell receptor beta chain was observed in a study of shared clonotypes between healthy human individuals (dated by TCRdb to the early 2020s). Concerning the study at large: A couple of women and a few men aged 18 to 49 years were included in the cohort. To estimate repertoire size and how much clonotype sharing occurs between individuals, the study deeply sequenced the blood TCR repertoires of five healthy adults. Per donor, three plates each were used for CD4 naive and CD4 memory, two for CD8 naive, and one for CD8 memory. To increase sequencing depth and limit assay-specific biases, TCR repertoire library preparation and sequencing were carried out by different laboratories using diverse techniques. Between about 0.94 and 8.9 billion PBMCs per donor were obtained by leukapheresis.

The paper as a whole reports these results and caveats: Rarefaction of sorted-subset datasets indicated incomplete sequencing despite the large sequencing depth. Only blood was sampled, and tissue TCR repertoires likely differ from those in blood. Naive subsets generally had larger estimated clonotype richness than memory subsets. Pairwise subsampling indicated that sequencing depth was expected to affect the degree of clonotype sharing among donors. Clonotypes shared by all four sorted-subset donors showed higher generation probabilities than non-shared clonotypes. Across a few donors, around 5% of naive CD4, more than 3% of naive CD8, 2.3% of memory CD4, and 0.4% to 0.45% of memory CD8 clonotypes were shared. The genetic and exposure-history diversity represented was limited by the small number of donors.

Using the deep immunoSEQ assay, TCR CDR3 regions were amplified from genomic DNA by multiplex PCR. Genomic DNA extracted from each cell subset was distributed evenly over all wells of several immunoSEQ 96-well plates, and each plate served as one replicate. For sorted subsets, approximately 190 ng of genomic DNA, equivalent to around 29,000 T cell genomes, went into each replicate PCR. The purified libraries were quantified using a Qubit 3.0 fluorometer, sized with a Bioanalyzer 2100, and then quantified again using the KAPA Library Quantification kit. Every immunoSEQ 96-well plate was sequenced on a dedicated single-read 150-cycle Illumina NextSeq 550 flow cell. The authors' pipeline ran thus. Because the immunoSEQ output included only junctional sequences and no quality scores, the filtering could not be the same as the filtering used for full-length reads. Sequences were annotated with PyIR, a Python wrapper for IgBLAST v1.9, and V/J genes and CDR3 were assigned using IMGT germline references. Any read was removed if the V/J assignment was weak (E-value above 1e-6), the CDR3 was missing, or the read contained stop codons, out-of-frame junctions, or ambiguous translated residues. A V3J clonotype was defined by an identical inferred V gene, J gene, and CDR3 amino acid sequence. To compute the percentage overlap between repertoires, the number of shared unique clonotypes was divided by the size of the smaller repertoire. Repertoire richness was assessed with RTK rarefaction, the Chao1 estimator, and Recon v2.1 estimates of unobserved clonotypes. Generation probabilities for all TCRbeta clonotypes obtained by the gDNA method from four donors were computed using OLGA. The immuneACCESS repertoire file appears here via TCRdb, limited to in-frame rearrangements. These files lack a portion of the clones; in checked studies, under half of the deficit traces to unresolved V genes, and the cause of the others is not known. V, J and clone size reflect that table, while D and trimming were determined from the DNA. In this sample the table shows roughly 1,800,000 clones, 85% to 95% of which occur a single time. More than 0.95% of the sample comes from the top ten.

As for this clone: Its cognate antigen has yet to be identified. The input lacks base qualities; no much larger clone sits a single base away.

CD8 naive samples consisted of CD45RO-negative cells that were positively selected for CCR7, yielding a CD45RA+CCR7+ population without TemRA cells. The donors were healthy, HIV-negative adults with no recently reported acute infections or vaccinations. Only Caucasian adults living in Nashville, Tennessee, USA were represented among the donors. Blood was obtained by leukapheresis, after which PBMCs were separated by Ficoll-Histopaque density gradient centrifugation and cryopreserved in liquid nitrogen vapor phase. Analytical flow cytometry was used to check the purity and quantity of every magnetically sorted T cell population. Each sorted fraction had its genomic DNA isolated and then quantified by UV absorbance on a Nanodrop 2000c. Looking up the germline V gene yields CDR1 MNHEY and CDR2 SVGAGI. V gives up 2 bases and J gives up 7 bases, and the segment between their germline ends measures 12 bases. CDR3 length: 14 amino acids, cysteine to phenylalanine. The sequence is cut down to CDR3 DNA, 42 bases in frame from base 1.

This receptor was identified in a man between 18 and 29 years old in good health. Sequences were obtained from naive CD8+ T cells sorted from blood. The meaning of the sample's cell subset or site label: CD45RA+CCR7+. The chain couples TRBV6-5 to TRBJ2-1; a weak D assignment points to TRBD1 (6 bases agree). The CDR3 in this case is CASSYGATGNEQFF. The bases read TGTGCCAGCAGTTACGGAGCTACAGGGAATGAGCAGTTCTTC.